Below, 21 T cell receptor beta chains from the same sample are listed, as sequenced in a study of OX40 agonist ivuxolimab in advanced cancers. Repertoires were generated with immunoSEQ multiplex PCR, while TCRdb's copy carries only in-frame clones and drops some. The sample lists about 81,000 clones; about 86% were seen once. The sample was CD4+ or CD8+ T cells sorted from blood, taken in a trial of the OX40 agonist ivuxolimab. The origin of the receptors is an adult with an advanced solid tumor such as melanoma, head and neck, liver or kidney cancer.

J is TRBJ1-4 and V is TRBV5-4, with D perhaps TRBD1 (6 bases). The CDR3 has 13 residues. Looked up from germline, CDR1 is SGHNT and CDR2 is YYREEE (reference sequence). Trimming pared 1 base from V and 8 bases from J, leaving 9 bases between. CDR3 region: CASSLSRGEKLFF. The CDR3 coding sequence is TGTGCCAGCAGCTTGTCCAGGGGCGAAAAACTGTTTTTT.

This chain links TRBV18 with TRBJ1-4, with D uncertain. The CDR3 sequence is 13 residues long. V lost 2 bases to trimming and J lost 8 bases, with 9 bases between them. Germline lookup yields CDR1 KGHSH and CDR2 LQKENI. The CDR3 DNA is TGTGCCAGCTCACCAAATCGAAACGAAAAACTGTTTTTT. Protein product: CASSPNRNEKLFF.

The chain combines TRBV23-1 with TRBJ1-1; weak D call: TRBD1 (6 bases). TRBV23-1 qualifies as an ORF whose function is uncertain. V lost 7 bases, J lost 8 bases, and 23 bases lay in between. The CDR3 totals 15 residues. CDR3 region: CASISTLGHPKEAFF. Written as DNA, the CDR3 is TGCGCCAGCATCTCGACCTTGGGACATCCCAAGGAAGCTTTCTTT.

This chain joins TRBV7-3 and TRBJ2-2; tentative D call: TRBD1 (6 bases). The CDR3 loop spans 16 amino acids. V was pared by 4 bases and J by 2 bases, with 14 bases between. From germline, CDR1 is SGHTA and CDR2 FQGTGA. Here the CDR3 DNA reads TGTGCCAGCAGCTCGATTCAGGGGCCCAACACCGGGGAGCTGTTTTTT. Translating it yields CASSSIQGPNTGELFF.

The V and J genes are TRBV5-1 and TRBJ2-3; 10 bases are shared with TRBD2. CDR1 is SGHRS, CDR2 YFSETQ, per germline. Germline trimming cut 1 base from V and 4 bases from J; bases unmatched to any gene: 9. The CDR3 totals 17 residues. CDR3 loop: CASSLLSSGGGADTQYF. In nucleotides, the CDR3 is TGCGCCAGCAGCTTGCTGTCTAGCGGGGGTGGGGCAGATACGCAGTATTTT.

The V and J genes are TRBV5-4 and TRBJ1-4; 8 bases line up with TRBD1. Germline CDR1 and CDR2: SGHNT and YYREEE (reference sequence). Trimming took 3 bases from V and 8 from J; bases not matched to a gene: 9. This CDR3 is built from 15 residues. The CDR3: CASSSSTGVGEKLFF. DNA for the CDR3: TGTGCCAGCAGCTCATCGACAGGGGTAGGAGAAAAACTGTTTTTT.

V and J are TRBV28 and TRBJ2-2, with TRBD1 matching 10 bases. V trimming: 2 bases; J trimming: 6 bases; junction bases outside the gene matches: 21. Germline values: CDR1 MDHEN, CDR2 SYDVKM. The CDR3 length is 21 residues. The CDR3 coding sequence is TGTGCCAGCAGTTTAAATCCCCGATTCCCGGGACAGGGGAAAGGCGCCGGGGAGCTGTTTTTT. Translation gives CASSLNPRFPGQGKGAGELFF. The variable domain in full, with the rest retrieved from reference TRBV28 and TRBJ2-2, is DVKVTQSSRYLVKRTGEKVFLECVQDMDHENMFWYRQDPGLGLRLIYFSYDVKMKEKGDIPEGYSVSREKKERFSLILESASTNQTSMYLCASSLNPRFPGQGKGAGELFFGEGSRLTVL.

The chain joins TRBV9 to TRBJ2-1; 7 bases line up with TRBD1. J was trimmed by 2 bases and V by 0 bases; bases with no gene match: 5. This CDR3 is 16 amino acids long. Germline V CDR1 and CDR2: SGDLS, YYNGEE. The CDR3 sequence is CASSVADRVPYNEQFF. The CDR3 DNA follows: TGTGCCAGCAGCGTAGCTGACAGGGTGCCCTACAATGAGCAGTTCTTC.

This clone was detected a few times. The rearrangement joins TRBV18 to TRBJ1-3, with D perhaps matching TRBD1 (6 bases). The CDR3 runs 14 residues. Trimming left V 6 bases short and J 1 base short, with 10 bases between. Germline V gene sequence: CDR1 KGHSH, CDR2 LQKENI. CDR3 bases: TGTGCCAGCTCTCTACAGGGATCTGGAAACACCATATATTTT. This codes for CASSLQGSGNTIYF. The whole variable domain, filled in from reference TRBV18 and TRBJ1-3, reads NAGVMQNPRHLVRRRGQEARLRCSPMKGHSHVYWYRQLPEEGLKFMVYLQKENIIDESGMPKERFSAEFPKEGPSILRIQQVVRGDSAAYFCASSLQGSGNTIYFGEGSWLTVV.

The chain is built from TRBV11-3 and TRBJ2-5; TRBD2 matches at 9 bases. V lost 5 bases, J lost 7 bases, and 8 bases stayed unmatched. This CDR3 spans 14 amino acids. Looked up from germline, CDR1 is SGHNT and CDR2 is YENEEA. CDR3 nucleotides: TGTGCCAGCAGCGTAGCGGGAGCCCCTGGGACCCAGTACTTC. It codes for CASSVAGAPGTQYF.

The V gene is TRBV19, the J gene TRBJ2-1; D uncertain. The length of the CDR3 is 14 residues. Trimming cost V 3 bases and J 6 bases, with 12 bases left between them. Germline CDR1 reads LNHDA; CDR2 reads SQIVND (reference sequence). This CDR3 reads CASSIRTESNEQFF. Written as DNA, the CDR3 is TGTGCCAGTAGTATTAGGACCGAATCCAATGAGCAGTTCTTC.

This clone was detected once. This sequence joins TRBV28 and TRBJ1-2, with D unresolved. CDR1 is MDHEN and CDR2 is SYDVKM in the germline V gene. The CDR3 runs to 14 residues. The V gene lost 3 bases and the J gene lost 1 base, with 9 bases spanning the gap. This CDR3 reads CASSLENLNYGYTF. CDR3 bases: TGTGCCAGCAGTTTGGAGAACCTTAACTATGGCTACACCTTC.

The genes are TRBV10-2 and TRBJ1-5; D not certain. Deletions cut 0 bases from V and 4 bases from J, with 7 bases between. The CDR3 has 14 amino acids. CDR1 WSHSY and CDR2 SAAADI come from the germline V gene. CDR3 region: CASSESGSNQPQHF. Here the CDR3 DNA reads TGCGCCAGCAGTGAGTCCGGCAGTAATCAGCCCCAGCATTTT.

This clone was observed once. The chain links TRBV10-3 to TRBJ1-2; no reliable D call. The ends were cut back, 10 bases at V and 7 bases at J, with 16 bases in the middle. Germline V gene sequence: CDR1 ENHRY, CDR2 SYGVKD. CDR3 length equals 12 residues. The CDR3 sequence: CATGHGEPGYTF. In nucleotides, the CDR3 is TGTGCCACGGGTCATGGGGAGCCTGGCTACACCTTC.

The rearrangement links TRBV4-2 to TRBJ1-2; possible D gene TRBD1, 5 bases. Looked up from germline, CDR1 is LGHNA and CDR2 is YNFKEQ. The V gene lost 0 bases and the J gene lost 4 bases, with 12 bases spanning the gap. CDR3 length equals 15 residues. This CDR3 is CASSQDRYTGYGYTF. The CDR3 DNA sequence: TGTGCCAGCAGCCAAGATCGCTATACAGGCTATGGCTACACCTTC.

Only a few counts were recorded for this clone. The rearrangement joins TRBV19 to TRBJ1-6; D might be TRBD1 (5 bases). This CDR3 is 13 amino acids long. The V end was cut by 3 bases, the J end by 6 bases, with 6 bases between. Germline values: CDR1 LNHDA, CDR2 SQIVND (reference sequence). CDR3 amino acids: CASSMGLNSPLHF. The CDR3 nucleotides are TGTGCCAGTAGTATGGGACTTAATTCACCCCTCCACTTT.

The rearrangement links TRBV21-1 to TRBJ2-2; the D call TRBD2 from the table was never checked on the DNA. TRBV21-1 is described as a pseudogene. The CDR3 has 17 amino acids. The CDR3 loop is CASSKEAAGVGPEELFF. The CDR3 coding sequence is TGTGCCAGCAGCAAAGAGGCAGCGGGGGTGGGCCCGGAGGAGCTGTTTTTT.

This clone appeared a single time. The chain uses TRBV28 and TRBJ1-5; 7 bases align to TRBD1. Germline CDR1 reads MDHEN; CDR2 reads SYDVKM. The CDR3 extends over 17 amino acids. The V segment lost 4 bases and the J segment 0 bases; nucleotides outside the gene matches: 9. CDR3 protein: CASSSGTVAYSNQPQHF. CDR3 nucleotides: TGTGCCAGCAGTTCCGGGACAGTCGCATATAGCAATCAGCCCCAGCATTTT.

A single count supports this clone. The CDR3 region has the DNA TGCGCCAGCTTTTTGACCCCCACAGGGGCCGGGGAGCTGTTTTTT. Its protein is CASFLTPTGAGELFF. The genes are TRBV5-1 and TRBJ2-2, with 7 bases matching TRBD1. This CDR3 is 15 amino acids long. V was clipped by 7 bases and J by 6 bases; unmatched bases: 12. Germline assignment: CDR1 SGHRS and CDR2 YFSETQ.

The chain has TRBV7-2 and TRBJ2-5, with 9 bases matching TRBD2. The CDR3 is 17 amino acids. J was trimmed by 3 bases and V by 1 base; bases with no gene match: 9. CDR1 is SGHTA and CDR2 is FQGNSA in the germline V gene. CDR3 sequence reads: CASSLGDLLAGKETQYF. For the CDR3, the DNA is TGTGCCAGCAGCTTAGGGGATCTTCTAGCGGGAAAAGAGACCCAGTACTTC.

The chain employs TRBV27 and TRBJ2-5; the D gene is possibly TRBD1 (6 bases). V lost 6 bases and J lost 5, with 16 bases in between. This CDR3 region has 14 residues. The germline gives CDR1 MNHEY, CDR2 SMNVEV (reference sequence). The CDR3 coding sequence is TGTGCCAGCAGCCGCCCAAGCCAGGGGGAGACCCAGTACTTC. This encodes CASSRPSQGETQYF.